These 4 T cell receptor beta chains share one sample of origin, sequenced in a study of control samples from healthy donors and cancer patients. TCRdb keeps only in-frame clones here, not all; method: immunoSEQ multiplex PCR. There are about 79,000 clones in the sample; roughly 93% occur only once, and 1.3% lies in the top ten. The sample comprised PBMCs. All receptors derive from a woman aged 35 to 49 with lung cancer.

This clone has a single count. This chain connects TRBV13 to TRBJ1-1, with D tentatively TRBD1 (5 bases). The CDR3 has 13 residues. Germline V lookup: CDR1 PRHDT, CDR2 FYEKMQ (reference sequence). The ends were cut back, 2 bases at V and 4 bases at J, with 8 bases in the middle. The CDR3 DNA is TGTGCCAGCAGCTTAATGGGGGGCACTGAAGCTTTCTTT. Protein: CASSLMGGTEAFF.

The V call is TRBV10-1, the J call TRBJ2-1, with 14 bases that match TRBD2. V lost 7 bases to trimming and J lost 1 base; unmatched junction nucleotides: 6. The CDR3 length is 17 residues. Germline V gene lookup returns CDR1 WNHNN and CDR2 SYGVQD (reference sequence). DNA for the CDR3: TGCGCCAGCACAAGACTAGCGGGGGGGCTTTCCTACAATGAGCAGTTCTTC. Its protein product is CASTRLAGGLSYNEQFF.

This clone was seen just once. The chain recombines TRBV27 with TRBJ2-7; a possible D gene is TRBD1 (6 bases). Trimming cost V 3 bases and J 6 bases, with 12 bases left between them. The CDR3 has 13 amino acids. CDR1 is MNHEY, CDR2 SMNVEV, per germline (reference sequence). CDR3 residues: CASSFWQGSEQYF. The CDR3 coding sequence is TGTGCCAGCAGTTTTTGGCAGGGGAGCGAGCAGTACTTC.

This clone showed up just a few times. The V gene is TRBV19, the J gene TRBJ1-4; D might be TRBD1 (6 bases). This CDR3 has 15 amino acids. Germline CDR1 and CDR2: LNHDA and SQIVND (reference sequence). The germline V and J ends were trimmed by 6 bases and 4 bases, with 15 bases remaining between them. In nucleotides, the CDR3 is TGTGCCAGTAGGGCGATACAGGGATTTAATGAAAAACTGTTTTTT. This encodes CASRAIQGFNEKLFF.